The TCR beta chain described here comes from a study of response to subunit inactivated influenza vaccine. Study conclusions and caveats: The authors suggested that every seasonal influenza vaccination recruits few new T cells.

TCRdb itself ran the RT-PCR reads through MiXCR, one entry per CDR3 protein. The table has about 180,000 distinct CDR3 sequences, around 8.8% seen once. The CDR3 is made up of 15 amino acids. Germline V gene lookup returns CDR1 LNHDA and CDR2 SQIVND (reference sequence). V was clipped by 5 bases and J by 7 bases; unmatched bases: 8. Worth noting for this clonotype: Its antigen remains unidentified.

The source material was non-naive T cells sorted from PBMCs, sampled on the day of vaccination. This sequence originates from a man aged 50 or older who received an inactivated influenza vaccine. This chain links TRBV19 with TRBJ2-4; TRBD1 matches 10 bases. CDR3 sequence reads: CASSSSTGGMNIQYF. The DNA for the CDR3 is TGTGCCAGTAGTTCCTCGACAGGGGGCATGAACATTCAGTACTTC.